The TCR beta chain described here comes from a study of human T cells and chemical hapten exposure. Turning to the study itself: Scalp application of diphenylcyclopropenone was performed weekly in patients across the entire approximately 25-week study. The study, taken as a whole, reports: Patch test scores rose with PT1 expanded TCR counts, a positive correlation. Among TCRs, those above 1 in 1000 frequency were unaffected by DPC sensitization.

Trimming cost V 1 base and J 0 bases, with 12 bases left between them. There are 16 residues in the CDR3. Germline V gene data show CDR1 as SEHNR and CDR2 as FQNEAQ (reference sequence). A few counts support this clonotype. Its antigen is as yet unknown. For the library, individual cDNA molecules each received unique molecular identifiers. One entry per CDR3 protein results from TCRdb running MiXCR on the RACE reads. The table includes some 52,000 distinct CDR3 sequences, 9.5% to 12% detected once. Time point of the sample: patch test 1, 2 weeks after DPC sensitization. This sample's treatment: therapeutic diphenylcyclopropenone sensitization with weekly scalp DPC. Sequencing started from total RNA isolated from unfractionated whole blood.

The material sequenced was whole blood, taken in connection with sensitization to the hapten diphenylcyclopropenone (DPC). The sequence derives from a woman aged 40 to 50 with alopecia areata. Some clones in this sample may be carry-over from other donors' samples. The chain recombines TRBV7-9 with TRBJ1-1; unclear D gene. CDR3 nucleotide sequence: TGTGCCAGCAGCTTAGGGGCGGTGAGGCTGAACACTGAAGCTTTCTTT. It yields the protein CASSLGAVRLNTEAFF. The whole variable domain, remainder taken from reference TRBV7-9 and TRBJ1-1, is DTGVSQNPRHKITKRGQNVTFRCDPISEHNRLYWYRQTLGQGPEFLTYFQNEAQLEKSRLLSDRFSAERPKGSFSTLEIQRTEQGDSAMYLCASSLGAVRLNTEAFFGQGTRLTVV.